These 23 T cell receptor beta chains originate from one sample sequenced in a study of OX40 agonist ivuxolimab in advanced cancers. This table comes from immunoSEQ multiplex PCR, and its TCRdb copy is limited to in-frame clones, with some not included. Among tens of thousands of clones listed, approximately 80% were seen once. Sequenced here: CD4+ or CD8+ T cells sorted from blood, sampled in a trial of the OX40 agonist ivuxolimab. The receptor source for this set is an adult with an advanced solid tumor such as melanoma, head and neck, liver or kidney cancer.

The chain recombines TRBV9 with TRBJ1-1; possible D gene TRBD1, 6 bases. CDR1 and CDR2 (germline): SGDLS, YYNGEE. V lost 0 bases, J lost 5 bases, and 8 bases lay in between. This CDR3 region has 13 residues. CDR3 loop: CASSVEGGTEAFF. The CDR3 DNA follows: TGTGCCAGCAGCGTAGAAGGGGGGACTGAAGCTTTCTTT.

The chain uses TRBV9 and TRBJ2-3, with unresolved D. Trimming took off 0 bases at V and 6 bases at J, with 8 bases between the two ends. Germline V CDR1 and CDR2: SGDLS, YYNGEE. The CDR3 totals 13 residues. The CDR3 coding sequence is TGTGCCAGCAGCGTAGGGGCAGCTGATACGCAGTATTTT. Translating gives CASSVGAADTQYF.

The chain uses TRBV7-9 and TRBJ1-2, with D possibly TRBD1 on 6 matching bases. CDR1 is SEHNR and CDR2 is FQNEAQ in the germline V gene (reference sequence). The CDR3 sequence is 14 residues long. V shed 0 bases and J shed 6 bases, with 11 bases lying between them. The CDR3 DNA is TGTGCCAGCAGCTTAGCGGAGGGGGGCCATGGCTACACCTTC. Its translation is CASSLAEGGHGYTF. Combining the CDR3 with reference TRBV7-9 and TRBJ1-2 gives the whole variable domain DTGVSQNPRHKITKRGQNVTFRCDPISEHNRLYWYRQTLGQGPEFLTYFQNEAQLEKSRLLSDRFSAERPKGSFSTLEIQRTEQGDSAMYLCASSLAEGGHGYTFGSGTRLTVV.

This chain joins TRBV6-1 and TRBJ1-2, with D tentatively TRBD1 (5 bases). This CDR3 is 15 amino acids long. V was clipped by 1 base and J by 9 bases, with 18 bases between them. Germline V lookup: CDR1 MNHNS, CDR2 SASEGT. The CDR3 sequence: CASSEDWGSTASYTF. For the CDR3, the DNA is TGTGCCAGCAGTGAAGATTGGGGGTCCACAGCTAGCTACACCTTC.

The J gene is TRBJ1-2, the V gene TRBV5-6; 9 bases align to TRBD1. The CDR3 spans 13 residues. The V gene's germline CDR1 is SGHDT and CDR2 YYEEEE. V lost 1 base, J lost 8 bases, and 3 bases stayed unmatched. The CDR3 here is CASSLNRGRGYTF. The CDR3, as DNA: TGTGCCAGCAGCTTGAACAGGGGGCGAGGCTACACCTTC.

The rearrangement links TRBV6-1 to TRBJ2-3; 9 nucleotides match TRBD2. The CDR3 spans 20 residues. J lost 0 bases, V lost 3 bases, and 16 bases had no gene match. Germline values: CDR1 MNHNS, CDR2 SASEGT. The chain's CDR3 is CASSDRSAGLAGYSTDTQYF. The CDR3 DNA reads as TGTGCCAGCAGTGATAGGTCTGCGGGGCTAGCGGGGTATAGCACAGATACGCAGTATTTT.

CDR3 in DNA: TGTGCCAGCAGCTTGGCTGGTATGAGAACTGAAGCTTTCTTT. Translated: CASSLAGMRTEAFF. The chain recombines TRBV5-6 with TRBJ1-1; D is ambiguous. The V and J ends lost 0 bases and 5 bases respectively, with 11 bases between them. The germline V gene has CDR1 SGHDT and CDR2 YYEEEE. CDR3 length equals 14 residues.

The chain employs TRBV7-2 and TRBJ2-1; D is perhaps TRBD2 (5 bases). Trimming took 4 bases from V and 2 from J, leaving 9 bases between them. There are 14 residues in the CDR3. From germline, CDR1 is SGHTA and CDR2 FQGNSA. The DNA for the CDR3 is TGTGCCAGCAGCTCCCCCGGGGCCTACAATGAGCAGTTCTTC. It is translated as CASSSPGAYNEQFF.

The V call is TRBV30, the J call TRBJ1-5, with D uncertain. V gave up 3 bases and J gave up 5 bases, with 11 bases separating them. This CDR3 is built from 13 residues. Germline CDR1 GTSNPN, CDR2 SVGIG (reference sequence). The CDR3 sequence is CAWRDPGDQPQHF. CDR3 nucleotide sequence: TGTGCCTGGAGAGACCCGGGTGATCAGCCCCAGCATTTT.

This clone has more than one count but fewer than ten. CDR3 in DNA: TGTGCCTGGAGTCACGGGGCCGCAGGCGGCACCGGGGAGCTGTTTTTT. Translation: CAWSHGAAGGTGELFF. The V call is TRBV30, the J call TRBJ2-2; D could derive from TRBD1 or TRBD2 (5 bases each). The germline V gene has CDR1 GTSNPN and CDR2 SVGIG (reference sequence). The CDR3 runs 16 residues. Trimming stripped 2 bases from V and 4 bases from J, with 17 bases between.

The chain links TRBV11-3 to TRBJ2-2, with D unresolved. This CDR3 contains 14 residues. Germline CDR1 reads SGHNT; CDR2 reads YENEEA. Between the trimmed V and J ends, which lost 5 bases and 4 bases, there was a span of 11 bases. CDR3 nucleotide sequence: TGTGCCAGCAGCCCCAACACCCTCACCGGGGAGCTGTTTTTT. This sequence encodes CASSPNTLTGELFF.

The gene calls are TRBV10-3 and TRBJ2-7; D is possibly TRBD2 (6 bases). Germline CDR1 is ENHRY and CDR2 is SYGVKD. Trimming left V 2 bases short and J 6 bases short, with 8 bases between. The CDR3 runs to 12 residues. The CDR3 region is CAISERGSEQYF. In DNA form, the CDR3 reads TGTGCCATCAGTGAGCGGGGGAGCGAGCAGTACTTC.

The CDR3 reads CASSLLNQPQHF. In nucleotides, the CDR3 is TGTGCCAGCAGCTTACTAAATCAGCCCCAGCATTTT. The chain employs TRBV5-8 and TRBJ1-5; D gene uncertain. The V end lost 2 bases, the J end lost 4 bases, and 4 bases lay between the germline ends. Germline loops: CDR1 SGHTS, CDR2 YDEGEE. The CDR3 runs 12 residues.

The genes are TRBV30 and TRBJ2-1; D possibly corresponds to TRBD2 (5 bases). CDR3 length equals 13 residues. Germline loops: CDR1 GTSNPN, CDR2 SVGIG (reference sequence). The germline V and J ends were trimmed by 1 base and 4 bases, with 8 bases remaining between them. This CDR3 is CAWSDTGYNEQFF. CDR3 bases: TGTGCCTGGAGTGACACGGGATACAATGAGCAGTTCTTC.

The genes are TRBV5-1 and TRBJ2-7; D not certain. V was cut by 2 bases and J by 4 bases, with 4 bases left in between. Germline V gene sequence: CDR1 SGHRS, CDR2 YFSETQ. The CDR3 totals 11 residues. The CDR3 sequence: CASSFEYEQYF. The CDR3 DNA reads as TGCGCCAGCAGCTTTGAATACGAGCAGTACTTC. The full variable domain, rest sourced from reference TRBV5-1 and TRBJ2-7, is KAGVTQTPRYLIKTRGQQVTLSCSPISGHRSVSWYQQTPGQGLQFLFEYFSETQRNKGNFPGRFSGRQFSNSRSEMNVSTLELGDSALYLCASSFEYEQYFGPGTRLTVT.

The rearrangement joins TRBV6-1 to TRBJ2-3, with 7 nucleotides matching TRBD2. Germline assignment: CDR1 MNHNS and CDR2 SASEGT. The trim removed 4 bases at V and 1 base at J, leaving 2 bases unmatched. The CDR3 is 14 amino acids. The CDR3 bases are TGTGCCAGCAGTGGTGCGGGGGGCACAGATACGCAGTATTTT. This gives the protein CASSGAGGTDTQYF.

This clone appeared a single time. The chain couples TRBV5-5 to TRBJ1-1, with no clear D. V lost 6 bases and J 0 bases, leaving 12 bases between the germline ends. The germline gives CDR1 SGHKS, CDR2 YYEKEE (reference sequence). CDR3 length: 14 amino acids. CDR3 region: CASTTWAMNTEAFF. As DNA, the CDR3 is TGTGCCAGCACCACCTGGGCCATGAACACTGAAGCTTTCTTT. Drawing the rest from reference TRBV5-5 and TRBJ1-1, the complete variable domain is DAGVTQSPTHLIKTRGQQVTLRCSPISGHKSVSWYQQVLGQGPQFIFQYYEKEERGRGNFPDRFSARQFPNYSSELNVNALLLGDSALYLCASTTWAMNTEAFFGQGTRLTVV.

The V gene is TRBV10-1, the J gene TRBJ2-7; 14 nucleotides align to TRBD2. This CDR3 is built from 14 residues. With V trimmed by 4 bases and J by 5 bases, 1 base remained unmatched. Germline CDR1 and CDR2: WNHNN and SYGVQD (reference sequence). CDR3 residues: CASSGLAGGDEQYF. CDR3 DNA: TGCGCCAGCAGTGGACTAGCGGGAGGGGACGAGCAGTACTTC.

This chain connects TRBV28 to TRBJ1-1, with D tentatively TRBD1 (5 bases). The germline V and J ends were trimmed by 7 bases and 7 bases, with 19 bases remaining between them. The CDR3 extends over 14 amino acids. From germline, CDR1 is MDHEN and CDR2 SYDVKM. CDR3 in amino acids: CASTERGSWFEAFF. The CDR3 DNA follows: TGTGCCAGCACCGAAAGGGGCAGCTGGTTTGAAGCTTTCTTT. Based on the CDR3 plus reference TRBV28 and TRBJ1-1, the full variable domain is DVKVTQSSRYLVKRTGEKVFLECVQDMDHENMFWYRQDPGLGLRLIYFSYDVKMKEKGDIPEGYSVSREKKERFSLILESASTNQTSMYLCASTERGSWFEAFFGQGTRLTVV.

This rearrangement joins TRBV6-5 to TRBJ1-2; weak D call: TRBD1 (6 bases). This CDR3 region has 14 residues. Trimming cost V 7 bases and J 6 bases, with 18 bases left between them. Germline CDR1 MNHEY, CDR2 SVGAGI. CDR3 region: CASTQGRGRDGYTF. The CDR3 region has the DNA TGTGCCAGCACTCAAGGCAGGGGACGGGATGGCTACACCTTC.

The rearrangement uses TRBV23-1 and TRBJ1-1; no firm D call. TRBV23-1 is an ORF for which the function is uncertain. The length of the CDR3 is 17 residues. Trimming took 10 bases from V and 0 from J, leaving 24 bases between them. The CDR3 spells CAILWKSRLLMNTEAFF. The CDR3 nucleotides read TGCGCCATCCTATGGAAGTCCCGACTTTTAATGAACACTGAAGCTTTCTTT.

V and J are TRBV13 and TRBJ1-5, with 10 bases fitting TRBD1. In germline, CDR1 is PRHDT, CDR2 FYEKMQ (reference sequence). With 5 bases clipped from V and 6 bases from J, the junction kept 4 bases outside the gene matches. The CDR3 contains 14 residues. CDR3 sequence reads: CASSRQGAGQPQHF. The CDR3 nucleotides are TGTGCCAGCAGCAGACAGGGGGCTGGTCAGCCCCAGCATTTT.

V and J are TRBV5-1 and TRBJ2-1; 9 bases are shared with TRBD2. V gave up 2 bases and J gave up 8 bases; unmatched junction bases: 8. Germline V gene sequence: CDR1 SGHRS, CDR2 YFSETQ. This CDR3 contains 15 residues. The CDR3 DNA is TGCGCCAGCAGCTTAGTGATAGCGGGAGACGATGAGCAGTTCTTC. Translation: CASSLVIAGDDEQFF.